This T cell receptor (beta chain) originates from a study of blood T cell repertoires in COVID-19. Study background: Acute and convalescent COVID-19 samples came from the United States, Italy and Spain. PBMCs, B-cell-depleted T cells, or T cells provided the cDNA or gDNA that made up the material.

The CDR3 spans 15 residues. Germline V lookup: CDR1 KGHSH, CDR2 LQKENI. V lost 3 bases to trimming and J lost 4 bases, with 15 bases between them. In the study's own analysis: Estimation of nucleated cell counts was performed using reference gene primer amplification. TCRdb keeps only in-frame clones here, not all; method: immunoSEQ multiplex PCR. V, J and clone size reflect that table, while D and trimming were determined from the DNA. The sample has over 35,000 clones, around 81% seen once. The sequenced material came from peripheral blood. This TCR was recovered from a man aged 40-50 years with active or convalescent COVID-19. The J gene is TRBJ1-1, the V gene TRBV18; D remains unclear. DNA for the CDR3: TGTGCCAGCTCACCTGATCAGGCTCTGATCACTGAAGCTTTCTTT. Amino acids: CASSPDQALITEAFF. The variable domain in full, with the rest retrieved from reference TRBV18 and TRBJ1-1, is NAGVMQNPRHLVRRRGQEARLRCSPMKGHSHVYWYRQLPEEGLKFMVYLQKENIIDESGMPKERFSAEFPKEGPSILRIQQVVRGDSAAYFCASSPDQALITEAFFGQGTRLTVV.